Listed here are 25 T cell receptor beta chains from one sample, sequenced in a study of blood T cell repertoires in COVID-19. Using immunoSEQ multiplex PCR, the repertoire was profiled, and TCRdb retains in-frame clones only, with some absent. The sample lists over 150,000 clones, about 93% occurring once. The source material was peripheral blood. These receptors came from a man between 25 and 39 years old with COVID-19, enrolled during active disease.

This clone occurred once. The rearrangement links TRBV18 to TRBJ2-5; no firm D call. The CDR3 covers 14 residues. V shed 4 bases and J shed 3 bases, with 12 bases lying between them. CDR1 is KGHSH, CDR2 LQKENI, per germline. CDR3 region: CASSRRTAEETQYF. The CDR3 DNA reads as TGTGCCAGCTCACGCCGAACAGCTGAAGAGACCCAGTACTTC.

The V gene is TRBV30, the J gene TRBJ1-4; tentative D call: TRBD1 (5 bases). Germline CDR1 reads GTSNPN; CDR2 reads SVGIG (reference sequence). Trimming shortened V by 8 bases and J by 7 bases, and 11 bases separated the two germline ends. This CDR3 contains 11 residues. The CDR3 sequence: CAITGGEKLFF. CDR3 bases: TGTGCCATCACGGGGGGTGAAAAACTGTTTTTT.

The chain joins TRBV27 to TRBJ1-4; 7 nucleotides agree with TRBD1. After removal of 0 bases from V and 8 bases from J, the junction contained 9 bases not matched to a gene. In germline, CDR1 is MNHEY, CDR2 SMNVEV (reference sequence). The CDR3 contains 16 residues. This CDR3 reads CASSLSATGWVEKLFF. The CDR3 DNA sequence: TGTGCCAGCAGTTTATCGGCGACAGGGTGGGTGGAAAAACTGTTTTTT.

The chain carries TRBV3-1 (or the pseudogene TRBV3-2) and TRBJ1-5; 7 positions agree with TRBD1. Germline values: CDR1 LGHDT, CDR2 YNNKEL (reference sequence). V gave up 3 bases and J gave up 11 bases; unmatched junction bases: 7. The CDR3 covers 13 residues. CDR3 amino acids: CASSHTGVGSQHF. For the CDR3, the DNA is TGTGCCAGCAGCCATACAGGGGTTGGGTCCCAGCATTTT.

The chain recombines TRBV5-6 with TRBJ2-5; no clear D gene. This CDR3 contains 15 residues. Per germline, CDR1 SGHDT and CDR2 YYEEEE. Trimming shortened V by 1 base and J by 2 bases, and 12 bases separated the two germline ends. The CDR3 here is CASSLKIAPQETQYF. For the CDR3, the DNA is TGTGCCAGCAGCTTGAAGATAGCCCCTCAAGAGACCCAGTACTTC. Based on the CDR3 plus reference TRBV5-6 and TRBJ2-5, the full variable domain is DAGVTQSPTHLIKTRGQQVTLRCSPKSGHDTVSWYQQALGQGPQFIFQYYEEEERQRGNFPDRFSGHQFPNYSSELNVNALLLGDSALYLCASSLKIAPQETQYFGPGTRLLVL.

The genes are TRBV19 and TRBJ1-3; 7 nucleotides align to TRBD1. The germline gives CDR1 LNHDA, CDR2 SQIVND (reference sequence). V trimming: 9 bases; J trimming: 4 bases; junction bases outside the gene matches: 15. CDR3 length: 16 residues. The DNA for the CDR3 is TGTGCCAGCCGAAGACAAGAAACAGGGGTAGGAAACACCATATATTTT. Amino acid sequence: CASRRQETGVGNTIYF.

Only one count was recorded for this clone. The chain combines TRBV10-1 with TRBJ2-1; 13 nucleotides align to TRBD2. With V trimmed by 0 bases and J by 15 bases, 5 bases remained unmatched. Germline loops: CDR1 WNHNN, CDR2 SYGVQD (reference sequence). The CDR3 is 14 residues long. The CDR3 bases are TGCGCCAGCAGTGAGTCTTCGGGACTAGCGGGGCCGTTCTTC. Translated: CASSESSGLAGPFF.

The gene calls are TRBV19 and TRBJ1-6; D is perhaps TRBD1 (5 bases). In germline, CDR1 is LNHDA, CDR2 SQIVND (reference sequence). The germline V and J ends were trimmed by 6 bases and 10 bases, with 13 bases remaining between them. The length of the CDR3 is 13 residues. Here the CDR3 DNA reads TGTGCCAGTAGCTCGGGGGACCCGTCACCCCTCCACTTT. The encoded protein is CASSSGDPSPLHF.

J is TRBJ2-3 and V is TRBV7-9, with TRBD2 matching over 11 bases. This CDR3 spans 16 amino acids. The V segment lost 5 bases and the J segment 4 bases; nucleotides outside the gene matches: 8. Germline V gene data show CDR1 as SEHNR and CDR2 as FQNEAQ (reference sequence). This chain's CDR3 is CASSQLAGGLADTQYF. In DNA form, the CDR3 reads TGTGCCAGCAGCCAATTAGCGGGGGGGCTGGCAGATACGCAGTATTTT.

The chain has TRBV29-1 and TRBJ2-3; TRBD2 aligns across 11 bases. From germline, CDR1 is SQVTM and CDR2 ANQGSEA. This CDR3 is 17 amino acids long. The ends lost 1 base at V and 7 bases at J; junction bases unmatched: 13. The CDR3, as DNA: TGCAGCGTTGAAGGCGGAGGACTAGCGGGTAATCAAAATACGCAGTATTTT. Its protein product is CSVEGGGLAGNQNTQYF.

The chain couples TRBV5-4 to TRBJ1-2; no clear D. The V end was cut by 6 bases, the J end by 1 base, with 16 bases between. CDR3 length: 15 residues. Germline V gives CDR1 SGHNT, CDR2 YYREEE (reference sequence). The CDR3 reads CASTPRMEINYGYTF. In DNA, the CDR3 is TGTGCCAGCACCCCCCGGATGGAGATTAACTATGGCTACACCTTC.

J is TRBJ2-1 and V is TRBV27, with 7 positions matching TRBD1. This CDR3 has 14 amino acids. V gave up 7 bases and J gave up 6 bases; unmatched junction bases: 9. Germline-derived CDR1 and CDR2 are MNHEY and SMNVEV (reference sequence). The CDR3 region is CASTRDRVFNEQFF. CDR3 bases: TGTGCCAGCACCCGAGACAGGGTCTTCAATGAGCAGTTCTTC.

J is TRBJ2-5 and V is TRBV30; TRBD1 might be the D (5 bases). Germline CDR1 reads GTSNPN; CDR2 reads SVGIG (reference sequence). CDR3 size: 13 residues. V dropped 1 base and J dropped 0 bases, with 6 bases sitting between them. The CDR3 DNA sequence: TGTGCCTGGAGTGCCAGGGACCAAGAGACCCAGTACTTC. Protein sequence: CAWSARDQETQYF.

The chain recombines TRBV5-4 with TRBJ1-2, with TRBD1 matching 9 bases. Per germline, CDR1 SGHNT and CDR2 YYREEE (reference sequence). CDR3 length equals 14 residues. J gave up 3 bases and V 3 bases, and 3 bases lay outside the gene matches. The CDR3 nucleotides are TGTGCCAGCAGCTCAAGACAGGGGGACTATGGCTACACCTTC. This codes for CASSSRQGDYGYTF.

The chain has TRBV6-5 and TRBJ1-2, with 8 bases aligning to TRBD1. The CDR3 is 14 amino acids. CDR1 is MNHEY, CDR2 SVGAGI, per germline. Trimming at V came to 5 bases and at J to 4 bases, leaving 6 bases not matched to a gene. CDR3 DNA: TGTGCCAGCAGTACCTCAACAGGGGGCTATGGCTACACCTTC. Translation: CASSTSTGGYGYTF.

This chain connects TRBV2 to TRBJ1-1, with 8 bases fitting TRBD1. V gave up 3 bases and J gave up 1 base; unmatched junction bases: 1. The CDR3 contains 14 residues. Looked up from germline, CDR1 is SNHLY and CDR2 is FYNNEI. The DNA for the CDR3 is TGTGCCAGCAGTGAGCAGGGGGCGAACACTGAAGCTTTCTTT. Amino acids: CASSEQGANTEAFF.

V and J are TRBV6-6 and TRBJ2-3; 7 bases fit TRBD1. The CDR3 runs 13 residues. V trimming: 6 bases; J trimming: 4 bases; junction bases outside the gene matches: 4. The germline CDR1 and CDR2 sequences are MNHNY and SVGAGI (reference sequence). In DNA form, the CDR3 reads TGTGCCAGCAGACAGGGGCCGGCAGATACGCAGTATTTT. The encoded protein is CASRQGPADTQYF.

This clone was seen a handful of times. This chain connects TRBV5-5 to TRBJ1-2; 11 bases fit TRBD1. Per germline, CDR1 SGHKS and CDR2 YYEKEE (reference sequence). Trimming took 2 bases from V and 4 from J; bases not matched to a gene: 1. CDR3 size: 14 residues. The CDR3: CASSLGQGAYGYTF. For the CDR3, the DNA is TGTGCCAGCAGCTTAGGACAGGGGGCCTATGGCTACACCTTC.

This sequence joins TRBV6-5 and TRBJ2-5, with D perhaps TRBD1 (5 bases). Between the trimmed V and J ends, which lost 8 bases and 2 bases, there was a span of 12 bases. The CDR3 has 13 residues. The V gene's germline CDR1 is MNHEY and CDR2 SVGAGI. CDR3 bases: TGTGCCAGCGGGATTCGACAGCAAGAGACCCAGTACTTC. Residues: CASGIRQQETQYF.

The chain carries TRBV6-5 and TRBJ2-1, with 8 bases matching TRBD2. This CDR3 has 15 residues. The trim removed 0 bases at V and 9 bases at J, leaving 7 bases unmatched. Germline CDR1 is MNHEY and CDR2 is SVGAGI. The CDR3 sequence is CASSYSKGLGREQFF. CDR3 sequence (DNA): TGTGCCAGCAGTTACTCGAAGGGACTAGGTCGTGAGCAGTTCTTC.

The chain uses TRBV19 and TRBJ1-5; 10 nucleotides match TRBD1. CDR1 and CDR2 from the germline V gene are LNHDA and SQIVND (reference sequence). V lost 5 bases, J lost 3 bases, and 7 bases stayed unmatched. The CDR3 is made up of 16 amino acids. The CDR3 sequence: CASSETGTGVNQPQHF. For the CDR3, the DNA is TGTGCCAGTAGTGAAACCGGGACAGGGGTCAATCAGCCCCAGCATTTT.

V and J are TRBV6-1 and TRBJ1-2, with 7 bases that match TRBD1. Germline V gene data show CDR1 as MNHNS and CDR2 as SASEGT. This CDR3 is built from 14 residues. Germline trimming cut 2 bases from V and 8 bases from J; bases unmatched to any gene: 8. CDR3 sequence: CASSEIPGGLGYTF. The DNA for the CDR3 is TGTGCCAGCAGTGAAATTCCAGGGGGTTTAGGCTACACCTTC.

The rearrangement links TRBV6-5 to TRBJ2-7, with TRBD1 matching over 11 bases. The CDR3 runs 15 residues. CDR1 is MNHEY, CDR2 SVGAGI, per germline. Unmatched junction bases numbered 2, after V lost 0 bases and J lost 4 bases. The CDR3 region has the DNA TGTGCCAGCAGTTACTCCGGGACAGGGGGGTACGAGCAGTACTTC. This gives the protein CASSYSGTGGYEQYF.

This clone occurred a few times. V usage is TRBV27 and J usage is TRBJ2-7, with TRBD1 as a possible D gene (5 bases). The ends were cut back, 8 bases at V and 5 bases at J, with 16 bases in the middle. The CDR3 runs to 13 residues. Germline assignment: CDR1 MNHEY and CDR2 SMNVEV (reference sequence). The CDR3 nucleotides are TGTGCCAGCTGGGGCAGGGCCCTCAACGAGCAGTACTTC. Its translation: CASWGRALNEQYF.

J is TRBJ2-7 and V is TRBV27; D might be TRBD1 (5 bases). The CDR3 contains 13 residues. Germline CDR1 reads MNHEY; CDR2 reads SMNVEV (reference sequence). Trimming removed 3 bases from V and 3 bases from J, with 9 bases in between. The CDR3 loop is CASSLSGLYEQYF. The CDR3 coding sequence is TGTGCCAGCAGTTTGTCAGGGCTCTACGAGCAGTACTTC.